Detailed here is one T cell receptor (beta chain). Its antigen is still unknown. TCRdb reprocessed the 5' RACE reads with MiXCR, giving one entry per CDR3 protein. The sample yields fewer than 750,000 distinct CDR3 sequences, around 19% seen once. The data originate from a study of CD8 T cells in ankylosing spondylitis. Findings of the study overall: A TCR beta motif of fewer than ten highly homologous variants appeared characteristic of ankylosing spondylitis blood.

Germline V CDR1 and CDR2: MNHEY, SVGAGI. The CDR3 extends over 15 amino acids. Unmatched junction bases numbered 4, after V lost 0 bases and J lost 9 bases. J is TRBJ2-1 and V is TRBV6-5, with 11 positions matching TRBD2. Sequenced input: blood, either unsorted or a sorted T cell fraction (not recorded which). This receptor was obtained from a male donor with ankylosing spondylitis. Here the CDR3 DNA reads TGTGCCAGCAGTTACTCTAGCGGGAGGGGCGGTGAGCAGTTCTTC. Translation: CASSYSSGRGGEQFF.